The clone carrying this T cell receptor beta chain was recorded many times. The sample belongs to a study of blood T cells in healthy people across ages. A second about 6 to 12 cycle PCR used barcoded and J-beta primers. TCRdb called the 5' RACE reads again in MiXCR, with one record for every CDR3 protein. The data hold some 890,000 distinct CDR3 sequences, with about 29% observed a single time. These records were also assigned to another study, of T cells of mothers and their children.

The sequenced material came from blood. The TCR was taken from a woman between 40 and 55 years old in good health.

The CDR3 here is CAWSWRGHEQYF. In DNA, the CDR3 is TGTGCCTGGAGTTGGAGGGGCCACGAGCAGTACTTC. The chain employs TRBV30 and TRBJ2-7; possibly TRBD2 for D (6 bases). Trimming cost V 2 bases and J 5 bases, with 10 bases left between them. This CDR3 region has 12 residues. CDR1 is GTSNPN, CDR2 SVGIG, per germline (reference sequence).